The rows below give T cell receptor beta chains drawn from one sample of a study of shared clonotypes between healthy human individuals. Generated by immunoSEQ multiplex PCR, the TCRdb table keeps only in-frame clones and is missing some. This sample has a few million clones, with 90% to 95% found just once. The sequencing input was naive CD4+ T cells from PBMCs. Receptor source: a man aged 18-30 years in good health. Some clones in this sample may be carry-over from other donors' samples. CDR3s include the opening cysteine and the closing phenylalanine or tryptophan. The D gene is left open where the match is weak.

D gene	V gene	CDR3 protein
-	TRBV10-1	CASSASGSKYEQYF
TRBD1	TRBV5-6	CASSLKINPGQGLETQYF
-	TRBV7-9	CASSSTVGLQHF
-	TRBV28	CASSFGRISDNEQFF
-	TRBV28	CASSFSGSNQPQHF
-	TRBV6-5	CATMGRLNTEAFF
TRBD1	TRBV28	CASWDRANTGELFF
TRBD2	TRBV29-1	CSGSSGDYEQYF
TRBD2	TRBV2	CASRGGRGTGELFF
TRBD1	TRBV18	CASSPRTGEQPQHF
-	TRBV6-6	CASGQTNEKLFF
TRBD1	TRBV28	CASSPSGQGYGYTF
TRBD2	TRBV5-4	CASTGTSGYNEQFF
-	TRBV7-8	CASSLSDSNTEAFF
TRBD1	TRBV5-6	CASSQTGGWGTDTQYF
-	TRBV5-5	CASSLGQEDEKLFF
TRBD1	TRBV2	CASSGGVTGDYGNTIYF
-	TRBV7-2	CASSLQALDTQYF
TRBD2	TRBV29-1	CSVLPGLQETQYF
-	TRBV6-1	CASSMGLGQETQYF
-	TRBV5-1	CASSLENTIYF
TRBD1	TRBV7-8	CASSPGQALFNYGYTF
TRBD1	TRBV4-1	CASSHLTGGGGYTF
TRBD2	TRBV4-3	CASSQDSSSGIYNEQFF
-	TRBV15	CATSILRGLSTF
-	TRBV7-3	CASSSSTDTQYF
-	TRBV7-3	CASSLRPSYEQYF
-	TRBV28	CASRGTNTEAFF
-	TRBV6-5	CASSLWGTGANVLTF
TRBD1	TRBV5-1	CASSPRGGLRNEQYF
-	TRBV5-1	CASSSRGGTNEKLFF
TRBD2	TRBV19	CASSPRQGLASYNEQFF
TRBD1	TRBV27	CASSLRAAGGRSPLHF
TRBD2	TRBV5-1	CASSLERSGSRSDTQYF
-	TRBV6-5	CASSYSGGSYEQYF
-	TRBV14	CASSQDWNTIGSNSEAFF
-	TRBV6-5	CASKLDGMYTEAFF
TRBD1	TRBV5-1	CASSLVAGGNTGELFF
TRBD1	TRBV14	CASSHYRGLRNEQYF
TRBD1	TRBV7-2	CASSLVKGAEEKLFF
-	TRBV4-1	CASSQYSRGAEAFF
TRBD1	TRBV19	CASSMGQGVSTEAFF
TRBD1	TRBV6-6	CASSRDRGNQPQHF
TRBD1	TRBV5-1	CASRQGTGGNEQFF
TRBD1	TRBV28	CTSSSTGVRNNEQFF
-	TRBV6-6	CATYRLGTEAFF
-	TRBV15	CATSRDLGGTGELFF
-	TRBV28	CASTAYYDEKLFF
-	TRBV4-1	CASSQMGEVAYEQYF
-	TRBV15	CATSAEGGKLFF